These T cell receptor beta chains were read from a single sample in a study of shared clonotypes between healthy human individuals. Sequencing used immunoSEQ multiplex PCR; TCRdb keeps in-frame clones, though not all of them. The sample lists 550,000 to 800,000 clones, roughly 91% seen once, with more than 30% in the top ten. The specimen sequenced was memory CD8+ T cells from PBMCs. All receptors derive from a man aged 18 to 30 in good health. Some clones in this sample may be carry-over from other donors' samples. The CDR3 runs from the conserved cysteine through the conserved F or W. Each record gives: V gene, clone size, D gene, J gene, CDR3 protein, CDR3 DNA. A D gene is named only where the DNA matches it firmly. Expanded clones get a size class; other rows say once, few or many, or leave the size out.

TRBV28	-	-	TRBJ2-1	CASSLATDSFSSYNEQFF	TGTGCCAGCAGCCTGGCGACCGACTCCTTTAGCTCCTACAATGAGCAGTTCTTC
TRBV13	-	-	TRBJ2-1	CASRGRTVGYNEQFF	TGTGCCAGCAGAGGACGAACCGTGGGCTACAATGAGCAGTTCTTC
TRBV6-6	-	-	TRBJ2-7	CASSASALEQYF	TGTGCCAGCAGTGCCAGCGCGCTCGAGCAGTACTTC
TRBV28	-	-	TRBJ1-5	CASSFQLGVMVSNQPQHF	TGTGCCAGCAGTTTTCAATTGGGGGTAATGGTCAGCAATCAGCCCCAGCATTTT
TRBV11-3	-	TRBD1	TRBJ1-1	CASSLEGRGRLDTEAFF	TGTGCCAGCAGCTTAGAGGGCAGGGGGCGGTTGGACACTGAAGCTTTCTTT
TRBV28	-	TRBD1	TRBJ2-4	CASRGQPEGKNIQYF	TGTGCCAGCAGGGGACAGCCTGAGGGCAAAAACATTCAGTACTTC
TRBV25-1	-	-	TRBJ2-1	CASSPKRRAEEQFF	TGTGCCAGCAGTCCTAAACGGCGGGCCGAGGAGCAGTTCTTC
TRBV28	-	TRBD2	TRBJ2-2	CASSFSTGGGTTGELFF	TGTGCCAGCAGTTTCAGTACGGGAGGGGGGACCACCGGGGAGCTGTTTTTT
TRBV27	-	-	TRBJ2-3	CASSEGSDTQYF	TGTGCCAGCAGCGAGGGTTCAGATACGCAGTATTTT
TRBV9	-	-	TRBJ2-2	CASSVDLGGSNTGELFF	TGTGCCAGCAGCGTAGACCTAGGGGGAAGTAACACCGGGGAGCTGTTTTTT
TRBV19	-	-	TRBJ2-7	CASSSGITYEQYF	TGTGCCAGTAGTTCTGGAATCACCTACGAGCAGTACTTC
TRBV5-6	-	-	TRBJ1-1	CASSVGRDTEAFF	TGTGCCAGCAGCGTTGGACGGGACACTGAAGCTTTCTTT
TRBV27	few	-	TRBJ1-4	CASSGYRVKKLFF	TGTGCCAGCAGCGGATACAGGGTCAAAAAACTGTTTTTT
TRBV7-9	-	-	TRBJ2-3	CASRAPSTDTQYF	TGTGCCAGCAGGGCTCCTAGCACAGATACGCAGTATTTT
TRBV6-4	-	-	TRBJ1-5	CASSRGEGWPQHF	TGTGCCAGCAGCCGAGGGGAGGGGTGGCCCCAGCATTTT
TRBV7-9	-	-	TRBJ2-5	CASSLSYGLGGETQYF	TGTGCCAGCAGCTTAAGCTACGGACTAGGGGGGGAGACCCAGTACTTC
TRBV5-1	-	-	TRBJ2-7	CASSPPLTHEQYF	TGCGCCAGCAGCCCCCCCCTCACCCACGAGCAGTACTTC
TRBV28	-	-	TRBJ1-1	CASSRPYYREGNTEAFF	TGTGCCAGCAGTCGCCCATATTACAGGGAAGGGAACACTGAAGCTTTCTTT
TRBV7-9	-	-	TRBJ2-1	CASSLGSTEQFF	TGTGCCAGCAGCTTAGGGTCCACTGAGCAGTTCTTC
TRBV28	-	-	TRBJ1-5	CASVSGGSNQPQHF	TGTGCCAGCGTTTCTGGGGGAAGCAATCAGCCCCAGCATTTT
TRBV5-8	-	-	TRBJ1-2	CASSVSFRHLNYGYTF	TGTGCCAGCAGCGTATCTTTTCGTCATCTTAACTATGGCTACACCTTC
TRBV9	-	-	TRBJ2-2	CASSVGPGELFF	TGTGCCAGCAGCGTAGGCCCCGGGGAGCTGTTTTTT
TRBV28	-	-	TRBJ2-5	CASKLGVRQETQYF	TGTGCCAGCAAGCTAGGGGTGAGGCAAGAGACCCAGTACTTC
TRBV28	-	TRBD2	TRBJ2-7	CASSLYGGEGSNEQYF	TGTGCCAGCAGTTTATATGGGGGGGAGGGGTCAAACGAGCAGTACTTC
TRBV27	-	-	TRBJ2-7	CASMPGSTHEQYF	TGTGCCAGCATGCCCGGGAGCACCCACGAGCAGTACTTC
TRBV4-1	-	-	TRBJ2-1	CASSQDSWNEQFF	TGCGCCAGCAGCCAAGATTCGTGGAATGAGCAGTTCTTC
TRBV5-1	once	TRBD1	TRBJ2-7	CASSFDRGEILYEQYF	TGCGCCAGCAGCTTCGACAGGGGGGAGATCCTCTACGAGCAGTACTTC
TRBV7-9	-	TRBD1	TRBJ2-7	CASSAPGTESYEQYF	TGTGCCAGCAGCGCACCCGGGACAGAATCCTACGAGCAGTACTTC
TRBV2	once	TRBD2	TRBJ2-7	CASNAGDHEQYF	TGTGCCAGCAACGCGGGAGACCACGAGCAGTACTTC
TRBV5-8	-	-	TRBJ2-7	CASPPPYGRSSYEQYF	TGTGCCAGCCCTCCCCCCTACGGACGGTCCTCCTACGAGCAGTACTTC
TRBV28	-	TRBD1	TRBJ2-7	CASSLVRTGAYEQYF	TGTGCCAGCAGTTTGGTCCGGACAGGGGCGTACGAGCAGTACTTC
TRBV7-9	-	TRBD2	TRBJ2-2	CASSLPGRVNTGELFF	TGTGCCAGCAGCTTACCCGGGAGGGTTAACACCGGGGAGCTGTTTTTT
TRBV7-3	few	TRBD2	TRBJ2-1	CASSFSGSSYNEQFF	TGTGCCAGCAGCTTTAGCGGGAGCTCCTACAATGAGCAGTTCTTC
TRBV27	-	-	TRBJ1-5	CASSLAGEGNQPQHF	TGTGCCAGCAGTTTAGCCGGGGAGGGCAATCAGCCCCAGCATTTT
TRBV6-1	-	TRBD2	TRBJ2-7	CASSEIREGPSEQYF	TGTGCCAGCAGTGAAATACGGGAGGGCCCGTCCGAGCAGTACTTC
TRBV7-9	-	TRBD1	TRBJ2-1	CASSLTDRGRINEQFF	TGTGCCAGCAGCTTAACGGACAGGGGGCGCATCAATGAGCAGTTCTTC
TRBV12-2	-	-	TRBJ1-1	CASRLVVLESTFF	TGTGCAAGTCGCTTAGTAGTTCTGGAGTCGACTTTCTTT
TRBV6-6	-	-	TRBJ2-1	CASSSFRGAYNEQFF	TGTGCCAGCAGTTCGTTCCGGGGGGCGTACAATGAGCAGTTCTTC
TRBV27	-	-	TRBJ2-1	CASSLNPNEQFF	TGTGCCAGCAGTTTAAACCCCAATGAGCAGTTCTTC
TRBV4-1	-	-	TRBJ2-7	CASSQDLSLWQYF	TGCGCCAGCAGCCAAGATCTGAGTCTGTGGCAGTACTTC
TRBV6-4	-	TRBD1	TRBJ1-1	CASRSLPGTGDLQNTEAFF	TGTGCCAGCCGGTCCTTACCAGGGACAGGGGACCTTCAGAACACTGAAGCTTTCTTT
TRBV9	-	TRBD2	TRBJ2-1	CASSPRTSGRSASYNEQFF	TGTGCCAGCAGCCCACGGACTAGCGGGAGATCGGCTTCCTACAATGAGCAGTTCTTC
TRBV28	-	TRBD1	TRBJ1-5	CASSPDRDRLDGNQPQHF	TGTGCCAGCAGTCCAGACCGGGACAGGCTCGATGGCAATCAGCCCCAGCATTTT
TRBV9	-	TRBD1	TRBJ2-5	CASSVTGTDEETQYF	TGTGCCAGCAGCGTGACCGGGACAGACGAAGAGACCCAGTACTTC
TRBV4-2	-	TRBD2	TRBJ2-3	CASRGREGTDTQYF	TGTGCCAGCCGGGGCCGGGAGGGCACAGATACGCAGTATTTT
TRBV27	-	-	TRBJ2-1	CASSGGPQQFF	TGTGCCAGCAGTGGGGGGCCACAGCAGTTCTTC
TRBV7-2	-	-	TRBJ1-2	CASSLDYTGSYGYTF	TGTGCCAGCAGCTTAGACTACACAGGGAGCTATGGCTACACCTTC
TRBV7-2	-	-	TRBJ2-1	CASSLERSPVYNEQFF	TGTGCCAGCAGCTTAGAACGAAGCCCCGTCTACAATGAGCAGTTCTTC
TRBV27	-	TRBD2	TRBJ2-7	CASSLAGGPLYEQYF	TGTGCCAGCAGTTTGGCGGGAGGCCCCCTCTACGAGCAGTACTTC
TRBV9	-	-	TRBJ2-3	CASSVEGDSTDTQYF	TGTGCCAGCAGCGTAGAAGGGGATTCGACAGATACGCAGTATTTT